This entry is about one TCR beta chain. Its matching antigen is unknown. This CDR3 is also generated by other DNA sequences in the sample. The donors comprised healthy bone marrow donors. The data originate from a study of cytomegalovirus exposure and HLA in healthy donors. In germline, CDR1 is MNHEY, CDR2 SMNVEV (reference sequence). The CDR3 covers 15 residues. V lost 3 bases, J lost 7 bases, and 9 bases stayed unmatched. 13 Jbeta primers and 60 Vbeta primers were used for the PCR. Only in-frame clones appear in the TCRdb table, and some are missing; sequencing was by immunoSEQ multiplex PCR. The sample holds around 190,000 clones, 65% to 90% seen once. The study, taken as a whole, reports: Certain indistinguishable V segments, among them TRBV6-2 and TRBV6-3, were excluded. Donor immune exposure was known only as CMV serostatus. It was confirmed in vitro that a few of the CMV-associated chains were specific for CMV antigens.

Sequencing used PBMCs. This TCR was recovered from a woman between 50 and 59 years old in good health and CMV-seronegative. The V call is TRBV27, the J call TRBJ1-2, with TRBD1 identical over 9 bases. CDR3 coding DNA: TGTGCCAGCAGTTTCCTCCGGGACAGGGTCCGTGGCTACACCTTC. This codes for CASSFLRDRVRGYTF.